The next 10 T cell receptor beta chains were all read from a single sample in a study of T-cell reconstitution after alpha-beta-depleted transplantation in children. Using unique molecular identifiers, the investigators prepared the TCRbeta library. TCRdb independently ran MiXCR on the PCR reads; one entry per CDR3 protein. The sample holds 230,000 or so distinct CDR3 sequences, about 12% seen once. Specimen: PBMCs from the stem cell graft donor, collected from the stem cell graft. These receptors were collected from a human donor who donated a stem cell graft to a child with acute lymphoblastic leukemia.

The sample holds many counts of this clonotype. V and J are TRBV12-3 or TRBV12-4 and TRBJ1-4; D remains unclear. Trimming shortened V by 2 bases and J by 5 bases, and 6 bases separated the two germline ends. The CDR3 is 13 amino acids. The CDR3 loop is CASSLSANEKLFF. In DNA form, the CDR3 reads TGTGCCAGCAGTTTATCGGCCAATGAAAAACTGTTTTTT.

This clonotype was seen only a few times. The chain employs TRBV16 and TRBJ2-1, with D perhaps matching TRBD1 or TRBD2 (5 bases each). CDR1 and CDR2 (germline): KGHSY, FQNENV. The CDR3 consists of 14 residues. V lost 4 bases and J lost 9, with 16 bases in between. In DNA form, the CDR3 reads TGTGCCAGCAGCCCAAGGAATTGGGGGATTGAGCAGTTCTTC. It codes for CASSPRNWGIEQFF.

As to this clonotype: Sequence at one end of the junction differs from germline and may be a read error. The CDR3 DNA reads as TGTGCCACCAGCCAAGAACTCTTAGTGGACTCGAATGAGCAGTTCTTC. It yields the protein CATSQELLVDSNEQFF. The genes are TRBV3-1 and TRBJ2-1, with a weak D call TRBD2 (5 bases). The CDR3 length is 16 residues. Germline V gives CDR1 LGHDT, CDR2 YNNKEL (reference sequence).

This clonotype was counted many times. J is TRBJ1-1 and V is TRBV12-3 or TRBV12-4; D ambiguous. The CDR3 is made up of 12 amino acids. The ends were cut back, 5 bases at V and 1 base at J, with 5 bases in the middle. The DNA for the CDR3 is TGTGCCAGCAGTCACGGGAACACTGAAGCTTTCTTT. Translation: CASSHGNTEAFF.

This clonotype was recorded at least ten times. The chain has TRBV4-1 and TRBJ2-2, with TRBD1 matching over 9 bases. CDR1 is MGHRA and CDR2 is YSYEKL in the germline V gene. The CDR3 is made up of 19 amino acids. V trimming: 5 bases; J trimming: 1 base; junction bases outside the gene matches: 14. The CDR3 is CASSFPGTGGVENTGELFF. As DNA, the CDR3 is TGCGCCAGCAGCTTTCCCGGCACAGGGGGCGTCGAGAACACCGGGGAGCTGTTTTTT.

Ten or more counts support this clonotype. The V call is TRBV5-5, the J call TRBJ1-1, with 8 bases matching TRBD1. In germline, CDR1 is SGHKS, CDR2 YYEKEE (reference sequence). J gave up 0 bases and V 5 bases, and 6 bases lay outside the gene matches. The CDR3 spans 15 residues. CDR3 sequence: CASRPTGGMNTEAFF. CDR3 DNA: TGTGCCAGCAGGCCTACAGGGGGTATGAACACTGAAGCTTTCTTT.

This clonotype has at least ten counts. The chain carries TRBV6-1 and TRBJ2-3, with 10 bases identical to TRBD2. Germline CDR1 is MNHNS and CDR2 is SASEGT. Trimming cost V 5 bases and J 2 bases; bases outside gene matches: 4. This CDR3 spans 15 amino acids. The CDR3 DNA follows: TGTGCCAGCAGTCGTGGACTAGCGGACACAGATACGCAGTATTTT. Protein sequence: CASSRGLADTDTQYF.

V and J are TRBV25-1 and TRBJ2-1; perhaps D is TRBD1 or TRBD2 (5 bases each). There are 11 residues in the CDR3. Germline assignment: CDR1 MGHDK and CDR2 SYGVNS. With 5 bases removed from V and 10 bases from J, the gap between germline ends came to 9 bases. In DNA, the CDR3 is TGTGCCAGCAGTCCGGGGCGGGAGCAGTTCTTC. Its protein is CASSPGREQFF.

V gene TRBV12-3 or TRBV12-4 combines with J gene TRBJ2-5; the match to TRBD2 covers 9 bases. The CDR3 sequence is 19 residues long. J was trimmed by 5 bases and V by 8 bases; bases with no gene match: 24. Written as DNA, the CDR3 is TGTGCCAGCTGTTCCCGGGGGGAGGTAGCGGGAGAATCGGGGGAGACCCAGTACTTC. It is translated as CASCSRGEVAGESGETQYF.

At least ten counts were recorded for this clonotype. The gene calls are TRBV5-1 and TRBJ1-2; maybe TRBD1 (5 bases). Deletions cut 2 bases from V and 7 bases from J, with 18 bases between. CDR1 and CDR2 (germline): SGHRS, YFSETQ. This CDR3 contains 15 residues. Here the CDR3 reads CASSFFSRETGGYTF. The CDR3 DNA follows: TGCGCCAGCAGCTTTTTCAGCAGGGAGACCGGTGGCTACACCTTC.